The TCR beta chain described here comes from a study of blood T cell repertoires in COVID-19. Clones were read by immunoSEQ multiplex PCR, and TCRdb kept only the in-frame ones, dropping some. The sample records hundreds of thousands of clones, over 75% being singletons. Looked up from germline, CDR1 is LNHDA and CDR2 is SQIVND (reference sequence). This CDR3 is 17 amino acids long. The V and J ends lost 3 bases and 4 bases, in that order; junction bases with no gene match: 14. The source is a woman between 40 and 50 years old who had recovered from COVID-19. The chain uses TRBV19 and TRBJ1-2; 7 nucleotides line up with TRBD1. Sequencing was done on a sample of PBMCs or T cells enriched from blood (not recorded which). CDR3 nucleotides: TGTGCCAGTAGTATTCGGGGAAAGGGGGCGTCGGGCTATGGCTACACCTTC. Translation gives CASSIRGKGASGYGYTF. The full variable domain, its missing parts supplied by reference TRBV19 and TRBJ1-2, is DGGITQSPKYLFRKEGQNVTLSCEQNLNHDAMYWYRQDPGQGLRLIYYSQIVNDFQKGDIAEGYSVSREKKESFPLTVTSAQKNPTAFYLCASSIRGKGASGYGYTFGSGTRLTVV.